The clone carrying this TCR beta chain came up many times. Its specificity is unknown. The data originate from a study of naive and memory T cell subsets. The study's findings and limits: Gini index rose across naive, CM, EM and EMRA in CD4 and CD8. A few larger clonotypes appeared in naive repertoires, especially CD8, possibly memory cells re-expressing CD45RA.

Both TRBC1 and TRBC2 were covered by a beta constant-region primer of two equimolar oligonucleotides. The ligated cDNA underwent four PCR rounds using SP2 and nested alpha and beta constant-region primers. TCRdb re-called the UMI-ligation and nested PCR reads through MiXCR, storing one row per CDR3 protein. The sample includes 120,000 to 150,000 distinct CDR3 sequences, 20% to 25% seen only once; the top ten take approximately 0.1%. V lost 2 bases and J lost 4; bases outside the gene matches: 3. The CDR3 length is 14 residues. Germline CDR1 and CDR2: SGHRS and YFSETQ. The source material was naive CD4+ T cells from blood. The chain joins TRBV5-1 to TRBJ2-3; 8 bases map to TRBD2. The sequence came from a human donor in good health. CDR3 DNA: TGCGCCAGCAGCTTTAGCGGGAACTCAGATACGCAGTATTTT. This gives the protein CASSFSGNSDTQYF.